This T cell receptor beta chain was sequenced during a study of CD8 T cells in Susac syndrome. General observations from the study: The authors acknowledged that their TCR sequencing and HLA analysis involved a relatively small number of individuals.

Sequencing of TCR beta drew on CD8+ and CD4+ T cells from blood. As for this clonotype: Its antigen is still unknown.

Reverse transcription of roughly 0.45 to 1 ug RNA was performed with random hexamers. Multiplex immunoSEQ PCR targeted 54 Vbeta and 13 Jbeta TCR beta segments. TCRdb reanalysed the immunoSEQ multiplex PCR reads using MiXCR and keeps one entry per CDR3 protein. The sample gives approximately 160,000 distinct CDR3 sequences, less than 95% of which show up once; about 0.086% is in the top ten. This CDR3 comprises 16 residues. V gave up 2 bases and J gave up 7 bases; unmatched junction bases: 6. Germline V gene lookup returns CDR1 KGHDR and CDR2 SFDVKD. Input material: CD4+ T cells from PBMCs. This sequence was found in a human donor with multiple sclerosis. The chain is built from TRBV24-1 and TRBJ2-1; TRBD2 matches 11 bases. The CDR3 sequence is CATSDSTSGRYNEQFF. The CDR3 coding sequence is TGTGCCACCAGTGATTCTACTAGCGGGAGATATAATGAGCAGTTCTTC.